This TCR beta chain was identified during a study of T cell responses to AZD1222 COVID-19 vaccine. About the research overall: The analysis combined second doses at about 4 or about 12 weeks.

Assay: immunoSEQ multiplex PCR; the TCRdb copy retains only in-frame clones and omits some. The data show tens of thousands of clones, 70% to 90% seen once. Study outcomes and limitations: Vaccination with two AZD1222 doses was followed by a rise in Spike-specific TCR breadth and depth. Among AZD1222 vaccinees, only six or seven were seropositive at baseline.

A note on this clone: Its specificity is unknown.

This receptor was obtained from an adult in good health. The specimen was peripheral blood, collected on day 0 of AZD1222 vaccination.

The CDR3 DNA reads as TGTGCCAGCAGCCTTACGGGGAGTGGTCTTCAGCCCCAGCATTTT. The encoded protein is CASSLTGSGLQPQHF. The chain couples TRBV28 to TRBJ1-5; D call uncertain. The CDR3 length is 15 residues. With 6 bases removed from V and 6 bases from J, the gap between germline ends came to 18 bases. Per the germline V gene, CDR1 is MDHEN and CDR2 is SYDVKM.